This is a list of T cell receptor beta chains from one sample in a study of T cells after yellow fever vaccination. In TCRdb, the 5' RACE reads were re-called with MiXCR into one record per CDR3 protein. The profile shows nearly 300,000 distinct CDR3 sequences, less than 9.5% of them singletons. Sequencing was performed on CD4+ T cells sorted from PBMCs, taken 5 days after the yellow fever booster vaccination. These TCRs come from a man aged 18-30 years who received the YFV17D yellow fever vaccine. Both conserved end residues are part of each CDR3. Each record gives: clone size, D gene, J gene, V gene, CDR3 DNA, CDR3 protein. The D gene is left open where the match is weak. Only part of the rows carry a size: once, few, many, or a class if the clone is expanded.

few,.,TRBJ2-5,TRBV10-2,TGCGCCAGCACGAGGGCCCCCGCGGAGACCCAGTACTTC,CASTRAPAETQYF
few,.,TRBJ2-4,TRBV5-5,TGTGCCAGCAGCTTTGGCGTCCTGGGGAGCATTCAGTACTTC,CASSFGVLGSIQYF
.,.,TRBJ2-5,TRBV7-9,TGTGCCAGCAGCCCACGGACGGGGCGGGATGTGACCCAGTACTTC,CASSPRTGRDVTQYF
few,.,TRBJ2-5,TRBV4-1,TGCGCCAGCAGCCCCCTCGTCCCCTTTCTAAGGACGTCTAGCGTGGAGACCCAGTACTTC,CASSPLVPFLRTSSVETQYF
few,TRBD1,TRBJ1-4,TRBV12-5,TGTGCTAGTGGTTTGACCGCTTACAGGGGAAGAAGTGAAAAACTGTTTTTT,CASGLTAYRGRSEKLFF
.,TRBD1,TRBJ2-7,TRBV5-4,TGTGCCAGCAGCCATGACGGGACAGGTGCTTACGAGCAGTACTTC,CASSHDGTGAYEQYF
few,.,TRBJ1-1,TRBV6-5,TGTGCCAGCAGTTACTCACGGGCGCTGATGGCTGAAGCTTTCTTT,CASSYSRALMAEAFF
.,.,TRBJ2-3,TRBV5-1,TGCGCCAGCAGCTTGGCCTCTCGCAGGGCTAATACGCAGTATTTT,CASSLASRRANTQYF
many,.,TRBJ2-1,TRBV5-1,TGCGCCAGCAGCTTAGGACTCCTGAATGAGCAGTTCTTC,CASSLGLLNEQFF
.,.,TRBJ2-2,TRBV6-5,TGTGCCAGCAGATCCGGGGACTCGACGGGGGGGGAGCTGTTTTTT,CASRSGDSTGGELFF
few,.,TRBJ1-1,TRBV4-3,TGCGCCAGCAGCCAAGATGCGGGGGAAAACACTGAAGCTTTCTTT,CASSQDAGENTEAFF
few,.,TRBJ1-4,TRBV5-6,TGTGCCAGCGAAACAGCTGGAGTTGAAAAACTGTTTTTT,CASETAGVEKLFF
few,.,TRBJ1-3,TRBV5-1,TGCGCCAGCAGCTTCGGGACTGGAAACACCATATATTTT,CASSFGTGNTIYF
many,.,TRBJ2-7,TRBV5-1,TGCGCCAGCAGCTTGGCCGCGCGGGGGCCTTACGAGCAGTACTTC,CASSLAARGPYEQYF
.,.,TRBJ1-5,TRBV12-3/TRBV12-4,TGTGCCAGCAGACTGACAGGCAATCAGCCCCAGCATTTT,CASRLTGNQPQHF
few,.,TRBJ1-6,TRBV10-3,TGTGCCATCAGGGAGACGGGAGATTATAATTCACCCCTCCACTTT,CAIRETGDYNSPLHF
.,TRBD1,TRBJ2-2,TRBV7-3,TGTGCCAGCAGCCCTCGGACAGGGGCGAACACCGGGGAGCTGTTTTTT,CASSPRTGANTGELFF
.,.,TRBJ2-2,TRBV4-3,TGCGCCAGCAGCCAAGTTAGCCTAGCGAACACCGGGGAGCTGTTTTTT,CASSQVSLANTGELFF
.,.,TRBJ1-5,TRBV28,TGTGCCAGCAGTTTTGGGGCAGGGCATAATCAGCCCCAGCATTTT,CASSFGAGHNQPQHF
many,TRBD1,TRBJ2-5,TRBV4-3,TGCGCCAGCAGCAAAAGGACAGGCACCGGGTGGACGGAAGAGACCCAGTACTTC,CASSKRTGTGWTEETQYF
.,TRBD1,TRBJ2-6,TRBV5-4,TGTGCCAGCAGCTTGGGGACGGCAGGGGGCTTTGGGGCCAACGTCCTGACTTTC,CASSLGTAGGFGANVLTF
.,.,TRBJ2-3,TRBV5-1,TGCGCCAGCAGAGATCCGGTAGGGGCGGCGACAGATACGCAGTATTTT,CASRDPVGAATDTQYF
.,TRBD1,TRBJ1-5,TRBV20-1,TGCAGTGCCAAACAGGGGGCAAGGTCGCTTATGAGCAATCAGCCCCAGCATTTT,CSAKQGARSLMSNQPQHF
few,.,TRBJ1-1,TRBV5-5,TGTGCCAGCAGCCCAGGAACCCCCGGGCCCTTTTCGGAAGCTTTCTTT,CASSPGTPGPFSEAFF
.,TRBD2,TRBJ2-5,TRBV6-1,TGTGCCAGCAGGGGGACTAGCGGGGGCCCCGCGGCCCCCCCGGGGACCCAGTACTTC,CASRGTSGGPAAPPGTQYF
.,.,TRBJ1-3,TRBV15,TGTGCCACCAGCAGAGATTATTTAGGAAACACCATATATTTT,CATSRDYLGNTIYF
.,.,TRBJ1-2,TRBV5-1,TGCGCCAGCAGCTTGGTTCTGGGGGATGGCTACACCTTC,CASSLVLGDGYTF
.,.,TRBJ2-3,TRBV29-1,TGCAGCGTTGAAGTGGGGGCGGCAGATACGCAGTATTTT,CSVEVGAADTQYF
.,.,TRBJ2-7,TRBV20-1,TGCAGTGCTTTAGCGCCCGGGGCGGAGCAGTACTTC,CSALAPGAEQYF